The 10 T cell receptor beta chains given below trace back to one sample, sequenced in a study of shared clonotypes between healthy human individuals. The repertoire was sequenced with immunoSEQ multiplex PCR; TCRdb's copy has only in-frame clones and lacks some. The table has about 2 million clones, about 95% seen once; the top ten hold 0.85% to 1.2%. Terminally differentiated effector memory CD45RA+ cells were excluded by CCR7 positive selection of CD45RO-negative cells. Sequenced sample: naive CD8+ T cells sorted from blood. The receptors were gathered from a man between 18 and 29 years old in good health.

The rearrangement joins TRBV4-1 to TRBJ2-3; D possibly uses TRBD1 or TRBD2 (5 bases each). This CDR3 is 17 amino acids long. Germline CDR1 reads MGHRA; CDR2 reads YSYEKL. The germline V and J ends were trimmed by 1 base and 2 bases, with 16 bases remaining between them. The CDR3 is CASSQVWGPGITDTQYF. CDR3 nucleotide sequence: TGCGCCAGCAGCCAAGTATGGGGACCCGGGATCACAGATACGCAGTATTTT.

The gene calls are TRBV6-5 and TRBJ1-6; TRBD1 agrees at 8 bases. Germline CDR1 is MNHEY and CDR2 is SVGAGI. The CDR3 loop spans 13 amino acids. After removal of 5 bases from V and 13 bases from J, the junction contained 7 bases not matched to a gene. CDR3 coding DNA: TGTGCCAGCAGTGACGGGACAGGCCTCCCCCTCCACTTT. Its protein product is CASSDGTGLPLHF.

The chain carries TRBV30 and TRBJ2-3, with 12 bases aligning to TRBD1. After removal of 4 bases from V and 0 bases from J, the junction contained 8 bases not matched to a gene. Germline CDR1 GTSNPN, CDR2 SVGIG (reference sequence). The CDR3 spans 17 residues. This CDR3 reads CAWTGTGGVLSTDTQYF. CDR3 sequence (DNA): TGTGCCTGGACCGGGACAGGGGGCGTATTAAGCACAGATACGCAGTATTTT.

The rearrangement joins TRBV4-3 to TRBJ2-3, with 11 bases aligning to TRBD2. There are 17 residues in the CDR3. CDR1 is LGHNA and CDR2 is YSLEER in the germline V gene. Trimming at V came to 0 bases and at J to 4 bases, leaving 6 bases not matched to a gene. CDR3 coding DNA: TGCGCCAGCAGCCAAGAGGCCACTAGCGGGAGCCCAGATACGCAGTATTTT. This codes for CASSQEATSGSPDTQYF.

In regard to this clone: Distinct nucleotide sequences in the sample also encode this CDR3. The rearrangement uses TRBV2 and TRBJ2-2; 11 positions agree with TRBD1. This CDR3 contains 15 residues. Per germline, CDR1 SNHLY and CDR2 FYNNEI. The junction had 4 bases not matched to a gene; V was cut back by 6 bases and J by 4 bases. The DNA of the CDR3 is TGTGCCAGCAGACCTGGACAGGGGGCCACCGGGGAGCTGTTTTTT. This encodes CASRPGQGATGELFF.

This chain connects TRBV7-9 to TRBJ2-3; 8 positions match TRBD1. The J segment lost 3 bases and the V segment lost 8 bases, leaving 1 base of the junction unmatched. CDR1 is SEHNR and CDR2 is FQNEAQ in the germline V gene (reference sequence). The CDR3 spans 12 residues. CDR3 amino acids: CASDRGTDTQYF. The CDR3, as DNA: TGTGCCAGCGACAGGGGTACAGATACGCAGTATTTT.

The chain combines TRBV1 with TRBJ1-2; the table's D gene call, TRBD1, was not cross checked with the DNA. TRBV1 corresponds to a pseudogene. The CDR3 spans 17 residues. CDR3 in amino acids: CTSSHNLTGGYNYGYTF. The DNA of the CDR3 is TGCACCAGCAGCCATAACCTGACAGGGGGCTATAACTATGGCTACACCTTC.

The CDR3 sequence is CASSVGQLTDTQYF. CDR3 nucleotides: TGTGCCAGCAGCGTAGGACAACTCACAGATACGCAGTATTTT. The chain couples TRBV9 to TRBJ2-3; D remains unclear. This CDR3 spans 14 amino acids. Germline V gene data show CDR1 as SGDLS and CDR2 as YYNGEE. V dropped 0 bases and J dropped 2 bases, with 7 bases sitting between them.

As to this clone: This CDR3 is also generated by other DNA sequences in the sample. The chain employs TRBV13 and TRBJ2-7; no definite D call. Trimming removed 1 base at V and 4 bases at J, with 2 bases between. Germline V gene lookup returns CDR1 PRHDT and CDR2 FYEKMQ (reference sequence). The CDR3 is 11 residues long. The CDR3 nucleotides read TGTGCCAGCAGCTTAGCATACGAGCAGTACTTC. Translation: CASSLAYEQYF.

V usage is TRBV29-1 and J usage is TRBJ1-1; D might be TRBD1 (6 bases). The CDR3 is 12 amino acids. With 7 bases removed from V and 7 bases from J, the gap between germline ends came to 16 bases. Germline CDR1 and CDR2: SQVTM and ANQGSEA. The CDR3 nucleotides are TGCAGCGCCTTACAGGGATCCCATGAAGCTTTCTTT. Residues: CSALQGSHEAFF.